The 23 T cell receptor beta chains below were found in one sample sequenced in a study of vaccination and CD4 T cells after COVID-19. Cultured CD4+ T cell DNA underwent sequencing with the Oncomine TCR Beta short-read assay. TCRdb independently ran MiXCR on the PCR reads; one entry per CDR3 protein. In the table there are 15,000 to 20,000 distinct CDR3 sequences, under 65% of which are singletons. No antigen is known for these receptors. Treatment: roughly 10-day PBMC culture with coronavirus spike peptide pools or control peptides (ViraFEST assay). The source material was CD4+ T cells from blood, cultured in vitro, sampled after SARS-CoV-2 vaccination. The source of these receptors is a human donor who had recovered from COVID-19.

CDR3 sequence (DNA): TGCGCCAGCAGCCTAGGGGGAAGGGCAGATACGCAGTATTTT. The encoded protein is CASSLGGRADTQYF. The V and J genes are TRBV5-1 and TRBJ2-3; TRBD1 is a possible D gene (6 bases). The CDR3 has 14 amino acids. Trimming stripped 4 bases from V and 4 bases from J, with 13 bases between. Germline CDR1 and CDR2: SGHRS and YFSETQ. The full variable domain, rest sourced from reference TRBV5-1 and TRBJ2-3, is KAGVTQTPRYLIKTRGQQVTLSCSPISGHRSVSWYQQTPGQGLQFLFEYFSETQRNKGNFPGRFSGRQFSNSRSEMNVSTLELGDSALYLCASSLGGRADTQYFGPGTRLTVL.

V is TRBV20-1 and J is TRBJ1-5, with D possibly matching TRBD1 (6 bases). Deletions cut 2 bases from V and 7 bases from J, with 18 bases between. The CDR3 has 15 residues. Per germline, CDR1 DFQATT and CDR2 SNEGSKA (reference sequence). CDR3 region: CSARPPGAEIQPQHF. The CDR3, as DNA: TGCAGTGCTAGACCCCCGGGGGCGGAAATCCAGCCCCAGCATTTT.

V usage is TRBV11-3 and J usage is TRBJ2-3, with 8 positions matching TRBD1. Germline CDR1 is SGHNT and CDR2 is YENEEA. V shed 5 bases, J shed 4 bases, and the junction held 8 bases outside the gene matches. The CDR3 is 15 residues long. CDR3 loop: CASSPGTGLPDTQYF. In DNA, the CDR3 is TGTGCCAGCAGCCCCGGGACAGGTTTGCCAGATACGCAGTATTTT.

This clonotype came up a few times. CDR3: CASKLAGGGETQYF. In DNA, the CDR3 is TGTGCCAGCAAGCTAGCGGGGGGTGGAGAGACCCAGTACTTC. The V call is TRBV6-1, the J call TRBJ2-5; 11 bases match TRBD2. Germline V gene sequence: CDR1 MNHNS, CDR2 SASEGT. The CDR3 runs to 14 residues. The J segment lost 4 bases and the V segment lost 7 bases, leaving 5 bases of the junction unmatched.

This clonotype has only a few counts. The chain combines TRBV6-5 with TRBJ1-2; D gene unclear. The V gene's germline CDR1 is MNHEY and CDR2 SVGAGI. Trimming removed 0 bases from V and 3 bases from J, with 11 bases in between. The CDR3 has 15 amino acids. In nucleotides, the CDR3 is TGTGCCAGCAGTTACTCGACTACGTCCGACTATGGCTACACCTTC. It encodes CASSYSTTSDYGYTF.

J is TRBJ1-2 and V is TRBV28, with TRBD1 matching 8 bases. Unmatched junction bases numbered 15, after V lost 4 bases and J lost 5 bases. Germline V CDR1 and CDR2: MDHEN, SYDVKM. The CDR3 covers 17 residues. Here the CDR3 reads CASSSPGQVEGGYGYTF. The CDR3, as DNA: TGTGCCAGCAGTTCACCGGGACAGGTAGAGGGAGGATATGGCTACACCTTC.

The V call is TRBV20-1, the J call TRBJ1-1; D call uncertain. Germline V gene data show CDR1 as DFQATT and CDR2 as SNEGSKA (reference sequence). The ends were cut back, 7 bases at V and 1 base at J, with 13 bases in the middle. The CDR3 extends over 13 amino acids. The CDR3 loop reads CSVRGRPNTEAFF. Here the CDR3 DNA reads TGCAGTGTCAGAGGCAGGCCGAACACTGAAGCTTTCTTT.

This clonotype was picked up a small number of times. The CDR3 bases are TGCAGTGCCCAACAGGGGAACACCAACTATGGCTACACCTTC. Residues: CSAQQGNTNYGYTF. V and J are TRBV20-1 and TRBJ1-2; the match to TRBD1 covers 7 bases. The trim removed 6 bases at V and 2 bases at J, leaving 9 bases unmatched. The CDR3 contains 14 residues. Germline lookup yields CDR1 DFQATT and CDR2 SNEGSKA (reference sequence).

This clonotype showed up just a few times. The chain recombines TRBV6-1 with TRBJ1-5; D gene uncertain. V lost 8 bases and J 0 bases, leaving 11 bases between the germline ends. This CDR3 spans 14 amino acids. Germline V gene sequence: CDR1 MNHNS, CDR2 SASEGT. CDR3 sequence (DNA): TGTGCCAGCTCTGCGGACTATAGCAATCAGCCCCAGCATTTT. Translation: CASSADYSNQPQHF.

The CDR3 loop is CASSGDRTYGYTF. CDR3 sequence (DNA): TGTGCCAGCAGTGGGGACAGGACCTATGGCTACACCTTC. This rearrangement joins TRBV12-3 or TRBV12-4 to TRBJ1-2, with 8 bases matching TRBD1. Unmatched junction bases numbered 3, after V lost 5 bases and J lost 4 bases. This CDR3 is built from 13 residues.

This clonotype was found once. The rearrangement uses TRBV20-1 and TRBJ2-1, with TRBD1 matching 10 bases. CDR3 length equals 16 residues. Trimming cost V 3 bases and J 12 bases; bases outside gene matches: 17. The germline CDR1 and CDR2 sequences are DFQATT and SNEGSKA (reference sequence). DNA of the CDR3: TGCAGTGCTAGTCGGGGGGGGACAGGGGCCCGGGGTGGGCAGTTCTTC. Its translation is CSASRGGTGARGGQFF.

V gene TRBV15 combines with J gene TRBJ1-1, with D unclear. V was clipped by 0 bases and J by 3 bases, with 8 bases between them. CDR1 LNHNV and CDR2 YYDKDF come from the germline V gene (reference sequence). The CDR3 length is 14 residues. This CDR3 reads CATSRDLRHTEAFF. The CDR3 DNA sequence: TGTGCCACCAGCAGAGATTTGAGACACACTGAAGCTTTCTTT.

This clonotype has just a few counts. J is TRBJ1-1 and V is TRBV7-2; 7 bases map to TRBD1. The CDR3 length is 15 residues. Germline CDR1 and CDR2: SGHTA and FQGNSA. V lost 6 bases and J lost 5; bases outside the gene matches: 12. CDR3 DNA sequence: TGTGCCAGCAGGAGACAGGGAGCCTCGAGGACTGAAGCTTTCTTT. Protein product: CASRRQGASRTEAFF.

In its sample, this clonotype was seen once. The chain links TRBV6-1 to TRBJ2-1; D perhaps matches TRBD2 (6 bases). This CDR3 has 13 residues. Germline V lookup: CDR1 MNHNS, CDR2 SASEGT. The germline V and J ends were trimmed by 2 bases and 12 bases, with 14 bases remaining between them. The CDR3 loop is CASSERPSARQFF. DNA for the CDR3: TGTGCCAGCAGTGAAAGGCCTAGCGCTCGGCAGTTCTTC.

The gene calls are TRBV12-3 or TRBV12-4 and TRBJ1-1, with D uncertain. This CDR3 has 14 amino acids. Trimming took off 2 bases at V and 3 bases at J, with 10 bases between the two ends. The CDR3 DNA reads TGTGCCAGCAGTTTAAACTATAGGGACACTGAAGCTTTCTTT. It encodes CASSLNYRDTEAFF.

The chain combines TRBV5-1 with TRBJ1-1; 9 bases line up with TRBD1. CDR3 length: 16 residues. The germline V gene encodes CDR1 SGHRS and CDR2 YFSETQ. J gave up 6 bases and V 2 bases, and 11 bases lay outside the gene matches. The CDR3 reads CASSFTGTGRIAEAFF. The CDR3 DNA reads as TGCGCCAGCAGCTTCACCGGGACAGGGAGGATCGCTGAAGCTTTCTTT. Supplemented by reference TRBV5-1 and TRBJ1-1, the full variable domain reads KAGVTQTPRYLIKTRGQQVTLSCSPISGHRSVSWYQQTPGQGLQFLFEYFSETQRNKGNFPGRFSGRQFSNSRSEMNVSTLELGDSALYLCASSFTGTGRIAEAFFGQGTRLTVV.

The CDR3 DNA is TGCAGCGTGGGGACAGGGGGCAACACCGGGGAGCTGTTTTTT. Translation: CSVGTGGNTGELFF. This rearrangement joins TRBV29-1 to TRBJ2-2; 12 bases map to TRBD1. Unmatched junction bases numbered 1, after V lost 6 bases and J lost 2 bases. The germline CDR1 and CDR2 sequences are SQVTM and ANQGSEA. CDR3 length: 14 amino acids.

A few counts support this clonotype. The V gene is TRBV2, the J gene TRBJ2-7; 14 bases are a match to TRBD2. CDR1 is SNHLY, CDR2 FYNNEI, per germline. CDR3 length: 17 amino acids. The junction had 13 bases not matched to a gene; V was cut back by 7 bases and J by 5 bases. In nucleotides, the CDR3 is TGTGCCAGCACCCTAGGGACTAGCGGGAGTTTTTCCAACGAGCAGTACTTC. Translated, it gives CASTLGTSGSFSNEQYF.

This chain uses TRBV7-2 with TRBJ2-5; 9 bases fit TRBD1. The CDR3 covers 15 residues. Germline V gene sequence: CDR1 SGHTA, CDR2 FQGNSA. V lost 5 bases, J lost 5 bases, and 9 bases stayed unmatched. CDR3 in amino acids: CASSGGTGLLETQYF. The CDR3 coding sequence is TGTGCCAGCAGCGGGGGGACAGGGCTATTGGAGACCCAGTACTTC.

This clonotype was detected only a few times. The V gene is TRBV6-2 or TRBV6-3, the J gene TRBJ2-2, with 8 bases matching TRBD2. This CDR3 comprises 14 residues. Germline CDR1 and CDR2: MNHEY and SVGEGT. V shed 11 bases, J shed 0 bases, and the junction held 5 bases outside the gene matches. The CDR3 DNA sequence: TGTGCCGGCCGACTAGCGCCGAACACCGGGGAGCTGTTTTTT. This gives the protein CAGRLAPNTGELFF.

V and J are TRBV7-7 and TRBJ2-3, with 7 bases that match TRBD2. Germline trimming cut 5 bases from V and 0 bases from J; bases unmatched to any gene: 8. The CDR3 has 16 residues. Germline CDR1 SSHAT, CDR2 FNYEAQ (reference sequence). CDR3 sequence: CASSPRWGGSTDTQYF. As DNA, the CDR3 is TGTGCCAGCAGCCCCAGGTGGGGGGGTAGCACAGATACGCAGTATTTT. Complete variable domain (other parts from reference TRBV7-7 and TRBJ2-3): GAGVSQSPRYKVTKRGQDVTLRCDPISSHATLYWYQQALGQGPEFLTYFNYEAQPDKSGLPSDRFSAERPEGSISTLTIQRTEQRDSAMYRCASSPRWGGSTDTQYFGPGTRLTVL.

The CDR3 DNA is TGTGCTAGTGGTTTATCAGGGGGCCGCACAGATACGCAGTATTTT. It yields the protein CASGLSGGRTDTQYF. The chain has TRBV12-5 and TRBJ2-3, with 8 bases matching TRBD1. Germline V lookup: CDR1 LGHNT, CDR2 FRNRAP. The trim removed 3 bases at V and 1 base at J, leaving 3 bases unmatched. CDR3 length: 15 amino acids.

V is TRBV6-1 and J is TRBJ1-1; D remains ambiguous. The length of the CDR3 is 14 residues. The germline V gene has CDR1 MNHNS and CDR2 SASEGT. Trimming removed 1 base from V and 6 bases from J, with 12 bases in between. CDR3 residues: CASSEVVASAEAFF. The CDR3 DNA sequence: TGTGCCAGCAGTGAAGTGGTGGCTTCGGCTGAAGCTTTCTTT.